The 8 T cell receptor beta chains below all came from one sample that was sequenced in a study of cytotoxic CD8 clonotypes in ibrutinib-treated CLL. Data came from immunoSEQ multiplex PCR; TCRdb stores just in-frame clones and leaves some out. The table has 50,000 to 60,000 clones, roughly 80% seen once; the top ten hold about 20%. The source was PBMCs, collected after 24 months of ibrutinib treatment. These receptors were obtained from a human donor with chronic lymphocytic leukemia.

This rearrangement joins TRBV6-5 to TRBJ1-4; maybe TRBD1 (5 bases). V lost 6 bases, J lost 8 bases, and 10 bases lay in between. CDR1 MNHEY and CDR2 SVGAGI come from the germline V gene. The CDR3 has 12 amino acids. In DNA, the CDR3 is TGTGCCAGCAGGGGGGATGGGGAAAAACTGTTTTTT. Its translation is CASRGDGEKLFF.

The J gene is TRBJ2-3, the V gene TRBV2, with a weak D call TRBD1 (6 bases). Looked up from germline, CDR1 is SNHLY and CDR2 is FYNNEI. The V end was cut by 2 bases, the J end by 1 base, with 13 bases between. The CDR3 sequence is 16 residues long. The CDR3 nucleotides read TGTGCCAGCAGTGAACTCCAGGGGATGGGCACAGATACGCAGTATTTT. Protein: CASSELQGMGTDTQYF.

The chain joins TRBV7-8 to TRBJ1-3; D is unresolved. CDR3 length equals 17 residues. The germline V gene encodes CDR1 SGHVS and CDR2 FQNEAQ. Trimming stripped 4 bases from V and 7 bases from J, with 23 bases between. DNA of the CDR3: TGTGCCAGCAGCTCAAGACGGAGGGCTAATATTCAGAACACCATATATTTT. Protein: CASSSRRRANIQNTIYF.

The CDR3 region is CASSLGGYSEKLFF. The DNA for the CDR3 is TGTGCCAGCAGCTTAGGGGGGTACTCTGAAAAACTGTTTTTT. The chain is built from TRBV7-9 and TRBJ1-4; possibly TRBD1 for D (5 bases). CDR3 length: 14 residues. The V end was cut by 1 base, the J end by 7 bases, with 10 bases between. CDR1 and CDR2 (germline): SEHNR, FQNEAQ (reference sequence).

The chain links TRBV11-3 to TRBJ1-1; possible D gene TRBD1, 5 bases. CDR3 length equals 12 residues. Trimming stripped 5 bases from V and 7 bases from J, with 11 bases between. Germline assignment: CDR1 SGHNT and CDR2 YENEEA. DNA of the CDR3: TGTGCCAGCAGCGTAGGGGCGGGTGAAGCTTTCTTT. Amino acids: CASSVGAGEAFF.

V is TRBV6-1 and J is TRBJ2-3, with 14 bases matching TRBD2. This CDR3 has 17 amino acids. V lost 0 bases to trimming and J lost 3 bases; unmatched junction nucleotides: 2. Per germline, CDR1 MNHNS and CDR2 SASEGT. The CDR3 region has the DNA TGTGCCAGCAGTGAAGCGGGACTAGCGGGAGTAACAGATACGCAGTATTTT. It encodes CASSEAGLAGVTDTQYF.

This chain uses TRBV7-8 with TRBJ1-1, with TRBD1 matching over 7 bases. J gave up 6 bases and V 5 bases, and 9 bases lay outside the gene matches. Germline values: CDR1 SGHVS, CDR2 FQNEAQ. CDR3 length: 14 amino acids. CDR3 loop: CASSPRQGLSEAFF. CDR3 coding DNA: TGTGCCAGCAGCCCGCGACAGGGACTCTCTGAAGCTTTCTTT.

This chain uses TRBV6-5 with TRBJ2-3; 10 bases are a match to TRBD2. Germline CDR1 and CDR2: MNHEY and SVGAGI. V lost 2 bases, J lost 6 bases, and 5 bases stayed unmatched. The CDR3 loop spans 15 amino acids. In DNA form, the CDR3 reads TGTGCCAGCAGTTACACGACTAGCGGGCTGGATACGCAGTATTTT. As protein: CASSYTTSGLDTQYF.